This T cell receptor (beta chain) was retrieved from a study of cytomegalovirus exposure and HLA in healthy donors. The PCR contained 60 Vbeta and 13 Jbeta primers. Measured with immunoSEQ multiplex PCR; TCRdb has only the in-frame clones, and not every one. The sample features tens of thousands of clones, with around 2.1% in its top ten. The germline gives CDR1 LNHDA, CDR2 SQIVND (reference sequence). V was pared by 2 bases and J by 8 bases, with 15 bases between. The CDR3 totals 14 residues. Source material: PBMCs. J is TRBJ1-2 and V is TRBV19; D unresolved. The source is a woman aged 18-30 years in good health and CMV-seronegative. CDR3 DNA sequence: TGTGCCAGTAGTATAACCTTGTGGGCCACGGGCTACACCTTC. It encodes CASSITLWATGYTF. Combining the CDR3 with reference TRBV19 and TRBJ1-2 gives the whole variable domain DGGITQSPKYLFRKEGQNVTLSCEQNLNHDAMYWYRQDPGQGLRLIYYSQIVNDFQKGDIAEGYSVSREKKESFPLTVTSAQKNPTAFYLCASSITLWATGYTFGSGTRLTVV.